This T cell receptor (beta chain) came from a study of blood T cell repertoires in COVID-19. Looking at the study overall: COVID-19 samples collected from the United States, Italy and Spain covered acute and convalescent phases. The cDNA or gDNA used as material had been derived from T cells, B-cell-depleted T cells, or PBMCs.

The CDR3 has 18 residues. Unmatched junction bases numbered 11, after V lost 0 bases and J lost 3 bases. Germline V gives CDR1 SGHRS, CDR2 YFSETQ. How the authors handled the data: Reference gene primers were amplified, and this amplification served to estimate nucleated cell counts. TCRdb's table, derived via immunoSEQ multiplex PCR, lists solely in-frame clones and lacks some. The V and J calls and the clone size are those of that table, but D and trimming were determined from the DNA. The sample lists fewer than 65,000 clones; 85% to 90% were seen once. Sequencing was performed on peripheral blood. The chain has TRBV5-1 and TRBJ2-3; 9 bases are shared with TRBD2. The receptor's source is a man in his sixties with acute or convalescent COVID-19. In DNA, the CDR3 is TGCGCCAGCAGCTTGGCTCTGACTAGCGGTAGGGGAACAGATACGCAGTATTTT. Amino acid sequence: CASSLALTSGRGTDTQYF.